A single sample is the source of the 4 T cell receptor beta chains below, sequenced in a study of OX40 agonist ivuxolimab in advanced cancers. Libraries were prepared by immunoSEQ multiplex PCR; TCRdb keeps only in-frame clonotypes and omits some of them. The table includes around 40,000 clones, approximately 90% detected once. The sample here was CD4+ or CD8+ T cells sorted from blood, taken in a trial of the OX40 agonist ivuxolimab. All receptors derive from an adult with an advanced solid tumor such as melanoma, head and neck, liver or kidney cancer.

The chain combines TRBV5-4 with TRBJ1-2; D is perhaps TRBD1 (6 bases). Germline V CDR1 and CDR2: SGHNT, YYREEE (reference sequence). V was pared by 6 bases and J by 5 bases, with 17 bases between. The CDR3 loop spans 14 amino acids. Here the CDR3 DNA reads TGTGCCAGCACCCGGGACAAGGAATCTTATGGCTACACCTTC. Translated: CASTRDKESYGYTF.

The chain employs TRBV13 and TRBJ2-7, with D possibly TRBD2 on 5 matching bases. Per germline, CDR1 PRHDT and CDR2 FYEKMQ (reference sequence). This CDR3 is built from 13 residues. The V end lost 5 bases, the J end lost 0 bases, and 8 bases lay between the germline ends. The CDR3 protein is CASSQRSSYEQYF. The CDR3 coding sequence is TGTGCCAGCAGCCAGCGGAGCTCCTACGAGCAGTACTTC.

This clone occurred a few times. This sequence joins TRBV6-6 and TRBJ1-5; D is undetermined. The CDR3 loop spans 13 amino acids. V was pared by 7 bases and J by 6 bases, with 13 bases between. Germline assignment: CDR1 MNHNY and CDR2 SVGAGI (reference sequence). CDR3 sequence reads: CASTPAMSQPQHF. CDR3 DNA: TGTGCCAGCACCCCCGCTATGAGTCAGCCCCAGCATTTT.

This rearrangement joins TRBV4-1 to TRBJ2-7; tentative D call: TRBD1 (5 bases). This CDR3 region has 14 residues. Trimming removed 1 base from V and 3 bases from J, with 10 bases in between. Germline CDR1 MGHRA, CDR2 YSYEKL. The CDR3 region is CASSQVGQNYEQYF. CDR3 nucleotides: TGCGCCAGCAGCCAAGTGGGGCAGAACTACGAGCAGTACTTC.